These 10 T cell receptor beta chains were sequenced from one sample in a study of CD8 T cells in ankylosing spondylitis (dated 2017 in TCRdb). Libraries were constructed by 5' RACE. These reads were obtained on an Illumina MiSeq. The raw public reads went through TCRdb reprocessing: fastp at Q25, MiXCR clone calling, in-frame beta chains kept. All rows with the same CDR3 protein become a single entry with the most common DNA and genes. This sample lists about 33,000 distinct CDR3 sequences; approximately 15% were detected once. The top ten constitute less than 45% of the sample. Sequencing input: blood. These receptors came from a male donor with ankylosing spondylitis or in good health (not recorded which).

This chain uses TRBV20-1 with TRBJ2-3; D is undetermined. CDR1 is DFQATT and CDR2 is SNEGSKA in the germline V gene (reference sequence). V dropped 0 bases and J dropped 2 bases, with 9 bases sitting between them. The CDR3 has 14 amino acids. This chain's CDR3 is CSARDQVITDTQYF. CDR3 bases: TGCAGTGCTAGAGATCAAGTTATCACAGATACGCAGTATTTT.

The chain joins TRBV6-5 to TRBJ2-7; TRBD2 aligns across 12 bases. Per the germline V gene, CDR1 is MNHEY and CDR2 is SVGAGI. The CDR3 is 15 amino acids. With 0 bases clipped from V and 6 bases from J, the junction kept 3 bases outside the gene matches. The CDR3 sequence: CASSYSRTSGTEQYF. The CDR3 bases are TGTGCCAGCAGTTACTCCCGGACTAGCGGGACCGAGCAGTACTTC.

This clonotype appeared a few times. The CDR3 nucleotides read TGTGCCAGCAGTTTCCTCGGAAGGGACGGCTTTCATTTT. This gives the protein CASSFLGRDGFHF. The chain combines TRBV28 with TRBJ1-5; a possible D gene is TRBD1 (5 bases). The V end lost 3 bases, the J end lost 16 bases, and 19 bases lay between the germline ends. The CDR3 is 13 residues long. Germline lookup yields CDR1 MDHEN and CDR2 SYDVKM.

The chain couples TRBV20-1 to TRBJ2-3; D gene ambiguous. This CDR3 has 13 amino acids. CDR1 and CDR2 (germline): DFQATT, SNEGSKA (reference sequence). The V end lost 1 base, the J end lost 1 base, and 6 bases lay between the germline ends. Here the CDR3 reads CSARVPGTDTQYF. In nucleotides, the CDR3 is TGCAGTGCTAGAGTCCCAGGCACAGATACGCAGTATTTT.

This clonotype was seen more than once but under ten times. The V gene is TRBV5-4, the J gene TRBJ2-2; the D gene is possibly TRBD2 (5 bases). Germline CDR1 and CDR2: SGHNT and YYREEE (reference sequence). This CDR3 is 15 amino acids long. V dropped 2 bases and J dropped 2 bases, with 10 bases sitting between them. CDR3: CASSFGLPNTGELFF. CDR3 coding DNA: TGTGCCAGCAGCTTTGGACTCCCTAACACCGGGGAGCTGTTTTTT.

This clonotype was seen a handful of times. The chain couples TRBV29-1 to TRBJ1-1; 7 bases are shared with TRBD1. The CDR3 is made up of 13 amino acids. The V and J ends lost 7 bases and 3 bases, in that order; junction bases with no gene match: 8. Germline CDR1 is SQVTM and CDR2 is ANQGSEA. The CDR3 bases are TGCAGCGCACGACAGGGCGGGGACACTGAAGCTTTCTTT. This codes for CSARQGGDTEAFF. Full variable domain (remainder filled in from reference TRBV29-1 and TRBJ1-1): SAVISQKPSRDICQRGTSLTIQCQVDSQVTMMFWYRQQPGQSLTLIATANQGSEATYESGFVIDKFPISRPNLTFSTLTVSNMSPEDSSIYLCSARQGGDTEAFFGQGTRLTVV.

This clonotype was counted only a few times. The V call is TRBV20-1, the J call TRBJ1-5, with D possibly matching TRBD1 (6 bases). CDR1 is DFQATT, CDR2 SNEGSKA, per germline (reference sequence). The CDR3 extends over 14 amino acids. V lost 3 bases and J lost 0, with 9 bases in between. The CDR3 loop is CSARGHTSNQPQHF. The CDR3 DNA is TGCAGTGCTAGGGGACACACTAGCAATCAGCCCCAGCATTTT.

This clonotype has a handful of counts. The rearrangement uses TRBV12-3 or TRBV12-4 and TRBJ1-5; 9 bases match TRBD1. The CDR3 totals 15 residues. After removal of 6 bases from V and 2 bases from J, the junction contained 5 bases not matched to a gene. The CDR3 reads CASSRDRDGNQPQHF. DNA of the CDR3: TGTGCCAGCAGCAGGGACAGGGATGGCAATCAGCCCCAGCATTTT.

This clonotype was counted a few times. The chain employs TRBV11-2 and TRBJ2-1; 7 bases match TRBD2. CDR1 is SGHAT, CDR2 FQNNGV, per germline. V dropped 4 bases and J dropped 7; count of bases not matched to a gene: 7. The CDR3 sequence is 14 residues long. In DNA, the CDR3 is TGTGCCAGCAGCTCCTGGGAGGGGAGGAATGAGCAGTTCTTC. It encodes CASSSWEGRNEQFF.

This clonotype came up many times. The chain joins TRBV29-1 to TRBJ2-2; D is ambiguous. Trimming took 2 bases from V and 0 from J, leaving 7 bases between them. Germline V gives CDR1 SQVTM, CDR2 ANQGSEA. The CDR3 has 14 residues. The DNA for the CDR3 is TGCAGCGTTGAACTCGCGTCGAACACCGGGGAGCTGTTTTTT. Amino acids: CSVELASNTGELFF.